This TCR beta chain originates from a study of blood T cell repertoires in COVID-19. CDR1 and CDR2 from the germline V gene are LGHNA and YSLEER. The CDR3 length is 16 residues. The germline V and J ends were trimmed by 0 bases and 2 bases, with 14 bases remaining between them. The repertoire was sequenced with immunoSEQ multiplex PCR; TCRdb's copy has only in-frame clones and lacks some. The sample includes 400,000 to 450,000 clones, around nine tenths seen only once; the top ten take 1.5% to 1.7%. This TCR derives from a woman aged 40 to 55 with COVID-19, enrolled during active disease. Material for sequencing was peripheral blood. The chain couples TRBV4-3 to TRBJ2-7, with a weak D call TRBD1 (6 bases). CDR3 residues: CASSQEARGAAYEQYF. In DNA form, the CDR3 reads TGCGCCAGCAGCCAAGAGGCCAGGGGAGCAGCCTACGAGCAGTACTTC.